This T cell receptor (beta chain) stems from a study of cytomegalovirus exposure and HLA in healthy donors. Points from the study as a whole: The study flagged some 180 TCR beta chains as cytomegalovirus-associated.

Primers: 60 Vbeta forward and 13 Jbeta reverse. Sequencing used immunoSEQ multiplex PCR; TCRdb keeps in-frame clones, though not all of them. The profile covers over 150,000 clones, with under 85% appearing a single time and 4.8% taken by the ten largest. Germline-derived CDR1 and CDR2 are LNHNV and YYDKDF (reference sequence). CDR3 length equals 17 residues. V gave up 2 bases and J gave up 1 base; unmatched junction bases: 5. In regard to this clone: Its antigen is unknown.

The sequence derives from a man younger than 30 in good health and CMV-seronegative. The chain recombines TRBV15 with TRBJ2-2, with TRBD1 matching 9 bases. Material: PBMCs. The chain's CDR3 is CATSRHPGQGNTGELFF. The CDR3 coding sequence is TGTGCCACCAGCAGACACCCGGGACAGGGGAACACCGGGGAGCTGTTTTTT. Filled out from reference TRBV15 and TRBJ2-2, the complete variable domain reads DAMVIQNPRYQVTQFGKPVTLSCSQTLNHNVMYWYQQKSSQAPKLLFHYYDKDFNNEADTPDNFQSRRPNTSFCFLDIRSPGLGDTAMYLCATSRHPGQGNTGELFFGEGSRLTVL.